This entry lists 16 T cell receptor beta chains sequenced from one sample in a study of neurological immune-mediated disorders. TCRdb re-called the 5' RACE reads with MiXCR, one entry per CDR3 protein. The sample has roughly 70,000 distinct CDR3 sequences, around 4.2% seen once. The sequencing input was PBMCs. The receptors derive from a man under 40 with multiple sclerosis.

This clonotype was counted many times. The V and J genes are TRBV29-1 and TRBJ1-2, with D possibly TRBD1 on 5 matching bases. The V and J ends lost 7 bases and 4 bases respectively, with 13 bases between them. Looked up from germline, CDR1 is SQVTM and CDR2 is ANQGSEA. The CDR3 is made up of 12 amino acids. The CDR3 sequence is CSAMTDFYGYTF. The CDR3, as DNA: TGCAGCGCGATGACAGATTTCTATGGCTACACCTTC. Full variable domain (rest looked up from reference TRBV29-1 and TRBJ1-2): SAVISQKPSRDICQRGTSLTIQCQVDSQVTMMFWYRQQPGQSLTLIATANQGSEATYESGFVIDKFPISRPNLTFSTLTVSNMSPEDSSIYLCSAMTDFYGYTFGSGTRLTVV.

This clonotype occurred many times. The chain combines TRBV2 with TRBJ1-2; a weak D match, TRBD1 (5 bases). CDR3 length equals 12 residues. Germline values: CDR1 SNHLY, CDR2 FYNNEI. V lost 4 bases to trimming and J lost 7 bases, with 10 bases between them. This chain's CDR3 is CASSVGTSGYTF. In DNA, the CDR3 is TGTGCCAGCAGTGTAGGGACGAGTGGCTACACCTTC.

This clonotype was seen ten or more times. The J gene is TRBJ1-1, the V gene TRBV10-3, with D maybe TRBD1 (6 bases). This CDR3 spans 14 amino acids. The germline V gene has CDR1 ENHRY and CDR2 SYGVKD. V lost 0 bases and J 4 bases, leaving 9 bases between the germline ends. The CDR3 is CAISESGGTTEAFF. The CDR3, as DNA: TGTGCCATCAGTGAGTCCGGGGGCACCACTGAAGCTTTCTTT.

This clonotype has at least ten counts. The gene calls are TRBV6-5 and TRBJ1-3, with no clear D. V lost 4 bases to trimming and J lost 2 bases, with 6 bases between them. The length of the CDR3 is 13 residues. The germline V gene has CDR1 MNHEY and CDR2 SVGAGI. In nucleotides, the CDR3 is TGTGCCAGCAGTTCGCCCACTGGAAACACCATATATTTT. This sequence encodes CASSSPTGNTIYF.

This clonotype has a count of ten or more. The chain has TRBV20-1 and TRBJ1-2; 9 bases match TRBD1. The CDR3 contains 18 residues. V gave up 0 bases and J gave up 2 bases; unmatched junction bases: 13. CDR1 and CDR2 from the germline V gene are DFQATT and SNEGSKA (reference sequence). CDR3 bases: TGCAGTGCTAGAGATACACCCGGACAGGGGAACGTGAACTATGGCTACACCTTC. Its protein is CSARDTPGQGNVNYGYTF.

Ten or more counts support this clonotype. The chain couples TRBV14 to TRBJ2-5; 10 nucleotides line up with TRBD2. The J segment lost 5 bases and the V segment lost 1 base, leaving 7 bases of the junction unmatched. In germline, CDR1 is SGHDN, CDR2 FVKESK. This CDR3 spans 16 amino acids. CDR3 coding DNA: TGTGCCAGCAGCCAAGCTAGCGGGGGTCTCCAGGAGACCCAGTACTTC. This gives the protein CASSQASGGLQETQYF.

This chain links TRBV20-1 with TRBJ1-1; D remains unclear. Looked up from germline, CDR1 is DFQATT and CDR2 is SNEGSKA (reference sequence). The CDR3 runs 10 residues. V was cut by 4 bases and J by 7 bases, with 7 bases left in between. The CDR3 spells CSATAVEAFF. The CDR3 DNA sequence: TGCAGTGCTACGGCGGTTGAAGCTTTCTTT.

J is TRBJ1-5 and V is TRBV6-6; no definite D call. In germline, CDR1 is MNHNY, CDR2 SVGAGI (reference sequence). V gave up 6 bases and J gave up 5 bases, with 8 bases separating them. CDR3 length equals 12 residues. In DNA, the CDR3 is TGTGCCAGCAGCTCCGGGGATCAGCCCCAGCATTTT. This gives the protein CASSSGDQPQHF.

In its sample, this clonotype was seen a few times. The chain combines TRBV3-1 with TRBJ1-2, with D possibly being TRBD1 (5 bases). The CDR3 totals 14 residues. Germline V gene lookup returns CDR1 LGHDT and CDR2 YNNKEL (reference sequence). Between the trimmed V and J ends, which lost 4 bases and 5 bases, there was a span of 14 bases. CDR3 protein: CASSLSGGGYGYTF. In DNA form, the CDR3 reads TGTGCCAGCAGCCTCAGTGGGGGGGGGTATGGCTACACCTTC.

This clonotype has a count of ten or more. V and J are TRBV29-1 and TRBJ2-2; 7 bases are a match to TRBD2. V shed 2 bases, J shed 6 bases, and the junction held 9 bases outside the gene matches. The CDR3 length is 15 residues. In germline, CDR1 is SQVTM, CDR2 ANQGSEA. The CDR3 loop is CSVEIPSGGPGELFF. The CDR3 nucleotides are TGCAGCGTTGAAATTCCCTCGGGGGGACCCGGGGAGCTGTTTTTT.

V gene TRBV29-1 combines with J gene TRBJ1-4; 7 nucleotides match TRBD1. Germline CDR1 reads SQVTM; CDR2 reads ANQGSEA. This CDR3 has 14 residues. The V and J ends lost 7 bases and 0 bases, in that order; junction bases with no gene match: 5. The DNA of the CDR3 is TGCAGCGCCAAACAGGGGACAACTAATGAAAAACTGTTTTTT. It encodes CSAKQGTTNEKLFF. The full variable domain, its missing parts supplied by reference TRBV29-1 and TRBJ1-4, is SAVISQKPSRDICQRGTSLTIQCQVDSQVTMMFWYRQQPGQSLTLIATANQGSEATYESGFVIDKFPISRPNLTFSTLTVSNMSPEDSSIYLCSAKQGTTNEKLFFGSGTQLSVL.

In this sample, this clonotype turned up many times. The chain couples TRBV10-3 to TRBJ2-7, with D tentatively TRBD2 (7 bases). CDR1 is ENHRY and CDR2 is SYGVKD in the germline V gene. The CDR3 is made up of 13 amino acids. V gave up 10 bases and J gave up 0 bases, with 13 bases separating them. DNA of the CDR3: TGTGCCACCCTGGGGGGGCACTCCTACGAGCAGTACTTC. This encodes CATLGGHSYEQYF.

This clonotype was counted at least ten times. The chain combines TRBV5-6 with TRBJ2-5; 13 bases agree with TRBD2. Trimming removed 4 bases from V and 0 bases from J; junction bases left unmatched: 6. Germline lookup yields CDR1 SGHDT and CDR2 YYEEEE. The CDR3 spans 17 residues. CDR3 bases: TGTGCCAGCAGCGCTAGACTAGCGGGGGGTAACCAAGAGACCCAGTACTTC. Its translation: CASSARLAGGNQETQYF.

This clonotype was detected many times. V gene TRBV3-1 combines with J gene TRBJ2-5; weak D call: TRBD2 (6 bases). The CDR3 runs to 14 residues. V lost 3 bases to trimming and J lost 5 bases, with 13 bases between them. Germline lookup yields CDR1 LGHDT and CDR2 YNNKEL (reference sequence). CDR3 bases: TGTGCCAGCAGCCACTCCCCGGGGGAGGAGACCCAGTACTTC. Protein sequence: CASSHSPGEETQYF.

Ten or more counts support this clonotype. The V call is TRBV20-1, the J call TRBJ1-1; the D gene is possibly TRBD1 (5 bases). The CDR3 is 14 residues long. Trimming removed 7 bases at V and 11 bases at J, with 26 bases between. The germline gives CDR1 DFQATT, CDR2 SNEGSKA (reference sequence). The DNA for the CDR3 is TGCAGTGGCGTGAGGGGAGCGCGAAAGGCGCAGGCTTTCTTT. Amino acid sequence: CSGVRGARKAQAFF.

With respect to this clonotype: A read error is possible here, since a much larger clone lies one base away. This chain uses TRBV7-9 with TRBJ2-2; no clear D. The V and J ends lost 10 bases and 3 bases respectively, with 6 bases between them. The germline V gene encodes CDR1 SEHNR and CDR2 FQNEAQ (reference sequence). The CDR3 is 11 residues long. The CDR3 sequence is CANLHTGELFF. For the CDR3, the DNA is TGTGCCAACCTTCACACCGGGGAGCTGTTTTTT.